These T cell receptor beta chains were read from a single sample in a study of T cell responses to AZD1222 COVID-19 vaccine. Profiled with immunoSEQ multiplex PCR; TCRdb holds only in-frame clones, not every one. Among some 130,000 clones listed, 80% to 90% were seen once. The sample consisted of peripheral blood, taken on day 0 of AZD1222 vaccination. All receptors come from an adult in good health. Both conserved end residues are part of each CDR3. The D gene is left open where the match is weak. Clone sizes are given selectively: once, few, many, or a class where the clone is expanded.

v_call	j_call	clone_size	d_call	cdr3_nt	cdr3_aa
TRBV14	TRBJ2-7	-	-	TGTGCCAGCAGCCCTATACCTAGGACTCCTGGGAGAGACGAGCAGTACTTC	CASSPIPRTPGRDEQYF
TRBV5-1	TRBJ1-6	-	-	TGCGCCAGCAGCCCCTCACACGGGTCGAGTCAACCCCTCCACTTT	CASSPSHGSSQPLHF
TRBV10-3	TRBJ1-5	-	-	TGTGCCATCAGTGTTTCAGGAGGAGGTCAGCCCCAGCATTTT	CAISVSGGGQPQHF
TRBV7-2	TRBJ1-6	once	-	TGTGCCAGCAGCTTAAAAGTATCTATTTCACCCCTCCACTTT	CASSLKVSISPLHF
TRBV6-4	TRBJ2-3	-	-	TGTGCCAGCAGTGACTCTCCCCAGCGATCCACAGATACGCAGTATTTT	CASSDSPQRSTDTQYF
TRBV19	TRBJ1-2	-	TRBD1	TGTGCCAGTAGTATCAGCCAGGGGGGTAACTATGGCTACACCTTC	CASSISQGGNYGYTF
TRBV9	TRBJ2-1	-	TRBD2	TGTGCCAGCAGCGAAAGACTAGCGGGGGGGCCGAATGAGCAGTTCTTC	CASSERLAGGPNEQFF
TRBV2	TRBJ2-7	few	-	TGTGCCAGCGGCCTATCCTCCGCGGGCAAACAGTACGAGCAGTACTTC	CASGLSSAGKQYEQYF
TRBV7-2	TRBJ1-1	-	-	TGTGCCAGCAGCTTAGGATCATGGGGGGCGGGCACTGAAGCTTTCTTT	CASSLGSWGAGTEAFF
TRBV3-1/TRBV3-2	TRBJ1-3	-	-	TGTGCCAGCAGCCAGGGTGAGTCTGGAAACACCATATATTTT	CASSQGESGNTIYF
TRBV27	TRBJ1-5	-	-	TGTGCCAGCAGTTTTCGGGGGGGAACGAATCAGCCCCAGCATTTT	CASSFRGGTNQPQHF
TRBV7-9	TRBJ1-1	-	TRBD1	TGTGCCAGCAGCCTGGGACAGCACACTGAAGCTTTCTTT	CASSLGQHTEAFF
TRBV27	TRBJ1-6	-	-	TGTGCCAGCGCTTCGCCGGGATCGGGTTCACCCCTCCACTTT	CASASPGSGSPLHF
TRBV2	TRBJ1-1	few	TRBD1	TGTGCCAGCAAGCCCGGGACAGTGAACACTGAAGCTTTCTTT	CASKPGTVNTEAFF
TRBV7-8	TRBJ2-5	once	TRBD2	TGTGCCAGCAGCTTAGATTCGACGGGAGGGCCCTTGCAAGAGACCCAGTACTTC	CASSLDSTGGPLQETQYF
TRBV7-2	TRBJ1-2	once	-	TGTGCCAGCAGCTTAAGCTCGGACAGTATCTATGGCTACACCTTC	CASSLSSDSIYGYTF
TRBV5-4	TRBJ2-7	-	-	TGTGCCAGCAGCTTGGGACAGAACTACGAGCAGTACTTC	CASSLGQNYEQYF
TRBV19	TRBJ1-4	-	-	TGTGCCAGTGGGGTAGGTGGTGAAAAACTGTTTTTT	CASGVGGEKLFF
TRBV27	TRBJ1-5	-	TRBD1	TGTGCCAGCGGATACAGGGGCGGGCAGCCCCAGCATTTT	CASGYRGGQPQHF
TRBV7-6	TRBJ2-3	-	TRBD2	TGTGCCAGCAGCTTAGGACTAGCGGGAGCATTGAGAACAGATACGCAGTATTTT	CASSLGLAGALRTDTQYF
TRBV7-2	TRBJ1-1	-	-	TGTGCCAGCAGCTCACGGGTGAACTCTGAAGCTTTCTTT	CASSSRVNSEAFF
TRBV5-1	TRBJ1-2	-	TRBD1	TGCGCCAGCAGCCCGGGGACAGGGAATAACTATGGCTACACCTTC	CASSPGTGNNYGYTF
TRBV6-4	TRBJ2-2	-	-	TGTGCCAGCAGTGACTATCGGGGTAAAACCGGGGAGCTGTTTTTT	CASSDYRGKTGELFF
TRBV6-5	TRBJ1-1	once	-	TGTGCCAGCAGTTACTCAGGGGTCAAAAGGGACTTAGCTTTCTTT	CASSYSGVKRDLAFF
TRBV18	TRBJ2-7	-	TRBD1	TGTGCCAGCTCACCAAGACAGGGGGACTACGAGCAGTACTTC	CASSPRQGDYEQYF
TRBV19	TRBJ2-5	-	TRBD1	TGTGCCAGTAGTACCGGGACAGGGTTTGCGGAGACCCAGTACTTC	CASSTGTGFAETQYF
TRBV4-3	TRBJ2-7	-	-	TGCGCCAGCAGCCAAGAAATTGGCCAGAAACTCACACTCTACGAGCAGTACTTC	CASSQEIGQKLTLYEQYF
TRBV7-2	TRBJ1-1	-	-	TGTGCCAGCAGCTTATCGATGGCACGGGTTGAAGCTTTCTTT	CASSLSMARVEAFF
TRBV5-5	TRBJ2-7	-	TRBD2	TGTGCCAGCAGCTCCCAGACTAGCGGGAGAGGCGAGCAGTACTTC	CASSSQTSGRGEQYF
TRBV19	TRBJ1-1	-	TRBD1	TGTGCCAGTACATTCTGGCCAGGGGGGGCCAACACTGAAGCTTTCTTT	CASTFWPGGANTEAFF
TRBV7-2	TRBJ2-7	-	TRBD1	TGTGCCAGCAGCCCACAGGGGCGCAAAGGCGAGCAGTACTTC	CASSPQGRKGEQYF
TRBV14	TRBJ1-2	-	-	TGTGCCAGCAGCCAAAATGTCATGTCGGCGGGAGGGAAGGAAACCTTC	CASSQNVMSAGGKETF
TRBV6-2/TRBV6-3	TRBJ2-1	-	-	TGTGCCAGCAGCTCGGGTGGGATCGAGCAGTTCTTC	CASSSGGIEQFF
TRBV12-2	TRBJ1-4	-	-	TGTGCAAGCCCAGGACCGCAGGGTGAGGGTGAAAAACTGTTTTTT	CASPGPQGEGEKLFF
TRBV19	TRBJ1-4	-	TRBD1	TGTGCCAGTAGTATATACAGGGGGGACGAAAAACTGTTTTTT	CASSIYRGDEKLFF
TRBV7-9	TRBJ1-2	-	-	TGTGCCAGCAGCTCCCGCCGGGTCTTGGACTATGGCTACACCTTC	CASSSRRVLDYGYTF
TRBV19	TRBJ1-1	-	-	TGTGCCAGTTTGCCCTCAACACATAACACTGAAGCTTTCTTT	CASLPSTHNTEAFF
TRBV28	TRBJ2-3	-	-	TGTGCCAGCAGTAGGGACTTACCTAGCACAGATACGCAGTATTTT	CASSRDLPSTDTQYF
TRBV6-5	TRBJ1-1	-	TRBD1	TGTGCCAGCAGTTACCCTGGGACAGGGAGCACTGAAGCTTTCTTT	CASSYPGTGSTEAFF
TRBV28	TRBJ2-5	-	-	TGTGCCAGCAGTTCCGTCCGGGGAAAAGAGACCCAGTACTTC	CASSSVRGKETQYF
TRBV6-6	TRBJ2-2	-	TRBD1	TGTGCCAGCAAGGGGGGACAGGGGGCCACCGGGGAGCTGTTTTTT	CASKGGQGATGELFF